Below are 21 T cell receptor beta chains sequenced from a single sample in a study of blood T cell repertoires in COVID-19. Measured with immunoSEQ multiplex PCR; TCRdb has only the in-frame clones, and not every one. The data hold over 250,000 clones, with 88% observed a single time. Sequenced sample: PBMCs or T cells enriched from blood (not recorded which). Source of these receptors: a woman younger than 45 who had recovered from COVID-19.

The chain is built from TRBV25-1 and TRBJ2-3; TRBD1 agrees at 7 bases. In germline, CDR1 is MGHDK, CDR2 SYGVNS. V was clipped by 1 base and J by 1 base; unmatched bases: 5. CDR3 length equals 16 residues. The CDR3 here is CASSEFSQGGTDTQYF. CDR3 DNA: TGTGCCAGCAGTGAATTCTCCCAGGGGGGCACAGATACGCAGTATTTT.

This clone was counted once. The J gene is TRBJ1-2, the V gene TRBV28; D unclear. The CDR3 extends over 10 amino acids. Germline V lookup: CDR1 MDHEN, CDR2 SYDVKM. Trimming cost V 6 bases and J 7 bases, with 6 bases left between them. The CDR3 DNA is TGTGCCAGCAGACCTATTGGCTACACCTTC. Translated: CASRPIGYTF.

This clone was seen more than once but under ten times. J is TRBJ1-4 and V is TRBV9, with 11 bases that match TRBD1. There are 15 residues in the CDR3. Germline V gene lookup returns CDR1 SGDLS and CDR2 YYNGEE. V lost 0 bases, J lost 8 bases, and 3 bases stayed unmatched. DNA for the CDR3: TGTGCCAGCAGCGTAGGCGGACAGGGGGCGGAAAAACTGTTTTTT. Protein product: CASSVGGQGAEKLFF.

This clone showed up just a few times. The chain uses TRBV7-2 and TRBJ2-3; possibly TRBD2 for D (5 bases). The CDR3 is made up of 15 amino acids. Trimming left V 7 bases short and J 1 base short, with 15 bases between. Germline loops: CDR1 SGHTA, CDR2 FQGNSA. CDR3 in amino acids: CASMARGVGTDTQYF. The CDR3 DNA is TGTGCCAGCATGGCTCGGGGAGTAGGCACAGATACGCAGTATTTT.

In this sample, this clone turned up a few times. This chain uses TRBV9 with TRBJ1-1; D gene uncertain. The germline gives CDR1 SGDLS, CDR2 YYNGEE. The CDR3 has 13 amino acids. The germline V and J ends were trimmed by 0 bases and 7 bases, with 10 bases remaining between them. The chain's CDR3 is CASSVVQSFEAFF. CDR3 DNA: TGTGCCAGCAGCGTAGTACAGTCCTTTGAAGCTTTCTTT.

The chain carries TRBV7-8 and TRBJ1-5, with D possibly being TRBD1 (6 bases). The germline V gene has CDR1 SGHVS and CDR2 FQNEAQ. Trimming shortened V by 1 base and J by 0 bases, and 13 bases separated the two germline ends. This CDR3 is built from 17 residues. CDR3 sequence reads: CASSLGGQTYSNQPQHF. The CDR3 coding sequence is TGTGCCAGCAGCTTAGGCGGACAGACCTATAGCAATCAGCCCCAGCATTTT.

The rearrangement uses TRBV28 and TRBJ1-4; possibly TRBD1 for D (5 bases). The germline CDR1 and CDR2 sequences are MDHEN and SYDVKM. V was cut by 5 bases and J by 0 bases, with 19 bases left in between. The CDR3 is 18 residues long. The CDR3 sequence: CASSRYGGDFATNEKLFF. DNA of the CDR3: TGTGCCAGCAGTCGCTATGGGGGGGACTTTGCAACTAATGAAAAACTGTTTTTT.

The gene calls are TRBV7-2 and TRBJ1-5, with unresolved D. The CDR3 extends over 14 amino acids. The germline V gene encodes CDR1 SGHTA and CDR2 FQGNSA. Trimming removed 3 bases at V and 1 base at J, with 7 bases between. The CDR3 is CASSFSRSNQPQHF. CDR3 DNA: TGTGCCAGCAGCTTTTCGAGGAGCAATCAGCCCCAGCATTTT.

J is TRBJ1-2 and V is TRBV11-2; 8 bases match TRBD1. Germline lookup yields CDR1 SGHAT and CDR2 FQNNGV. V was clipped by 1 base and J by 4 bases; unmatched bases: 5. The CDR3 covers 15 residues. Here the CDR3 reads CASSLGAGGVYGYTF. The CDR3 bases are TGTGCCAGCAGCTTAGGAGCAGGGGGCGTCTATGGCTACACCTTC.

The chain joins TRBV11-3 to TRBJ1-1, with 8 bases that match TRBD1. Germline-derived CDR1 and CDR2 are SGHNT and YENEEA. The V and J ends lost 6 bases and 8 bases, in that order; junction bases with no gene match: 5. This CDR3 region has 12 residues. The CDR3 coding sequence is TGTGCCAGCAGAAGGACAGGGAAGGAAGCTTTCTTT. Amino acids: CASRRTGKEAFF.

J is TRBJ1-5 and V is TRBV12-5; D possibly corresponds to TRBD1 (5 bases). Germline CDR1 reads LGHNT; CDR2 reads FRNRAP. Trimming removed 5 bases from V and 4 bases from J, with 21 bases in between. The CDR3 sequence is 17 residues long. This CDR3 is CASGPGGDFFKNQPQHF. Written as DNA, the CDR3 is TGTGCTAGTGGTCCCGGGGGGGACTTCTTTAAGAATCAGCCCCAGCATTTT. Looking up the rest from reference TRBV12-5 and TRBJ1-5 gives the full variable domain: DARVTQTPRHKVTEMGQEVTMRCQPILGHNTVFWYRQTMMQGLELLAYFRNRAPLDDSGMPKDRFSAEMPDATLATLKIQPSEPRDSAVYFCASGPGGDFFKNQPQHFGDGTRLSIL.

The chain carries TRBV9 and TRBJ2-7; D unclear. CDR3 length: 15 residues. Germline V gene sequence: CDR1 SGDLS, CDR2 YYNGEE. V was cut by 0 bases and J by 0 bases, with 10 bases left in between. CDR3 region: CASSVGSSSSYEQYF. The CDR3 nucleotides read TGTGCCAGCAGCGTAGGAAGTTCGAGCTCCTACGAGCAGTACTTC.

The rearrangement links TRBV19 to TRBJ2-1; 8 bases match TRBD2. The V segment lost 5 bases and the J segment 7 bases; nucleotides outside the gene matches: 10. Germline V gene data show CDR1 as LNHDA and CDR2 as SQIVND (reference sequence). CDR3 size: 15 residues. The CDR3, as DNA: TGTGCCAGTAGTGGTCGGGGACTAGTAAGTAATGAGCAGTTCTTC. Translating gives CASSGRGLVSNEQFF.

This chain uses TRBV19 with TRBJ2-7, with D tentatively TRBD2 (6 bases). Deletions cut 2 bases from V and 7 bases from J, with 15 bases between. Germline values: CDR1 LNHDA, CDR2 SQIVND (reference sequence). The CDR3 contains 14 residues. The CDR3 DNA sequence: TGTGCCAGTAGTATAACGTCGCGGGGTGAGGAGCAGTACTTC. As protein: CASSITSRGEEQYF. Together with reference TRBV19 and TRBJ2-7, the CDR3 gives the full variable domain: DGGITQSPKYLFRKEGQNVTLSCEQNLNHDAMYWYRQDPGQGLRLIYYSQIVNDFQKGDIAEGYSVSREKKESFPLTVTSAQKNPTAFYLCASSITSRGEEQYFGPGTRLTVT.

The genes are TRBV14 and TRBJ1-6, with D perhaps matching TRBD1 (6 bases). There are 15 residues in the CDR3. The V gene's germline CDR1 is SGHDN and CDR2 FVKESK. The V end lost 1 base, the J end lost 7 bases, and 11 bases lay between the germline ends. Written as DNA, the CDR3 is TGTGCCAGCAGCCAAGCACAGGGTTGGAATTCACCCCTCCACTTT. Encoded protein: CASSQAQGWNSPLHF.

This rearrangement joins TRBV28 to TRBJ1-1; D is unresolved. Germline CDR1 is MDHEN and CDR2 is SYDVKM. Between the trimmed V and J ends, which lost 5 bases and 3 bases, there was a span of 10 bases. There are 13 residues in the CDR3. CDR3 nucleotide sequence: TGTGCCAGCAGTCTCGGACTTGACACTGAAGCTTTCTTT. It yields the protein CASSLGLDTEAFF.

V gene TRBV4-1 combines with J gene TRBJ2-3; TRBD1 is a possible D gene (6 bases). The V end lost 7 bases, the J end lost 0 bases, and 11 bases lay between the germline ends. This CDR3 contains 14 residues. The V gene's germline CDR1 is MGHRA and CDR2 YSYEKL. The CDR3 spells CASTWGPSTDTQYF. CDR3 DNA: TGCGCCAGCACTTGGGGGCCAAGCACAGATACGCAGTATTTT.

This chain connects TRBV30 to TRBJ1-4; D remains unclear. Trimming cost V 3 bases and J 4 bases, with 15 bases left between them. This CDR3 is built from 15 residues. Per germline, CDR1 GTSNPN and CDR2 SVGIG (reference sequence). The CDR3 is CAWSLSRRINEKLFF. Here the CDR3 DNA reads TGTGCCTGGAGCCTTAGCCGACGGATTAATGAAAAACTGTTTTTT. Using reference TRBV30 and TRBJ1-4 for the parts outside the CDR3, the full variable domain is SQTIHQWPATLVQPVGSPLSLECTVEGTSNPNLYWYRQAAGRGLQLLFYSVGIGQISSEVPQNLSASRPQDRQFILSSKKLLLSDSGFYLCAWSLSRRINEKLFFGSGTQLSVL.

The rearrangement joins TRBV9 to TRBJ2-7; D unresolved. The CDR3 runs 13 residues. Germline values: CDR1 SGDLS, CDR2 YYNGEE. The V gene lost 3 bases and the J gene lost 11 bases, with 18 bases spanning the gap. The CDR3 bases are TGTGCCAGCAGCGATGAAGCTACAAGGCAGGAGTACTTC. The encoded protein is CASSDEATRQEYF.

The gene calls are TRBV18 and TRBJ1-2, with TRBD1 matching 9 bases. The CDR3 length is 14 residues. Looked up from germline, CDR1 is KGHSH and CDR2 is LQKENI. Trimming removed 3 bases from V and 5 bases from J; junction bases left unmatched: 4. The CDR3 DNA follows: TGTGCCAGCTCACCGGCCGGGACAGGGTATGGCTACACCTTC. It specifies CASSPAGTGYGYTF.

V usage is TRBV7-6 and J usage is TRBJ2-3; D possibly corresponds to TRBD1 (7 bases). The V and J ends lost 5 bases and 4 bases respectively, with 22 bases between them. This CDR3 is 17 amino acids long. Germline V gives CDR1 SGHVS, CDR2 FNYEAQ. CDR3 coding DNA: TGTGCCAGCAGCGCGGGGAGGAGTCAGGGGGTGCCAGATACGCAGTATTTT. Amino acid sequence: CASSAGRSQGVPDTQYF.